This is a list of T cell receptor beta chains from one sample in a study of T cell responses to AZD1222 COVID-19 vaccine. Profiled with immunoSEQ multiplex PCR; TCRdb holds only in-frame clones, not every one. The table shows hundreds of thousands of clones, with around 93% occurring only once. The source material was peripheral blood, sampled 28 days after the second AZD1222 dose. These receptors all stem from an adult who received the AZD1222 COVID-19 vaccine. Both conserved end residues are part of each CDR3. The order of the fields is clone size, D gene, V gene, J gene, CDR3 protein, CDR3 DNA. D genes are given only for firm matches. Some rows mark clone size as missing; the rest say once, few, many or name a class of expanded clone.

clone size: -
D gene: -
V gene: TRBV19
J gene: TRBJ1-2
CDR3 protein: CASSIFPGGGYTF
CDR3 DNA: TGTGCCAGTAGTATCTTTCCCGGCGGCGGCTACACCTTC

clone size: -
D gene: -
V gene: TRBV7-2
J gene: TRBJ1-1
CDR3 protein: CASSFTAWGTEAFF
CDR3 DNA: TGTGCCAGCAGCTTCACCGCGTGGGGCACTGAAGCTTTCTTT

clone size: -
D gene: -
V gene: TRBV19
J gene: TRBJ2-7
CDR3 protein: CASSIAGRYEQYF
CDR3 DNA: TGTGCCAGTAGTATAGCGGGACGTTACGAGCAGTACTTC

clone size: -
D gene: -
V gene: TRBV25-1
J gene: TRBJ2-7
CDR3 protein: CASRGVSSYEQYF
CDR3 DNA: TGTGCCAGCAGAGGGGTGAGCTCCTACGAGCAGTACTTC

clone size: -
D gene: TRBD1
V gene: TRBV19
J gene: TRBJ2-7
CDR3 protein: CASSPTGGPGHEQYF
CDR3 DNA: TGTGCCAGTAGTCCGACAGGGGGCCCCGGGCACGAGCAGTACTTC

clone size: -
D gene: TRBD1
V gene: TRBV7-9
J gene: TRBJ1-5
CDR3 protein: CASTRQGEDQPQHF
CDR3 DNA: TGTGCCAGCACCAGACAGGGAGAGGACCAGCCCCAGCATTTT

clone size: -
D gene: -
V gene: TRBV28
J gene: TRBJ1-2
CDR3 protein: CASSSRGSYTF
CDR3 DNA: TGTGCCAGCAGTTCCAGGGGCAGCTACACCTTC

clone size: once
D gene: -
V gene: TRBV4-2
J gene: TRBJ1-5
CDR3 protein: CASSQELRGNQPQHF
CDR3 DNA: TGTGCCAGCAGCCAAGAATTGAGGGGCAATCAGCCCCAGCATTTT

clone size: once
D gene: TRBD1
V gene: TRBV9
J gene: TRBJ1-1
CDR3 protein: CASSVGQVDEAFF
CDR3 DNA: TGTGCCAGCAGCGTGGGACAGGTTGATGAAGCTTTCTTT

clone size: -
D gene: -
V gene: TRBV4-3
J gene: TRBJ2-7
CDR3 protein: CASSQGQGTEQYF
CDR3 DNA: TGCGCCAGCAGCCAAGGTCAAGGAACAGAGCAGTACTTC

clone size: -
D gene: -
V gene: TRBV4-3
J gene: TRBJ1-3
CDR3 protein: CASSQEKGNTIYF
CDR3 DNA: TGCGCCAGCAGCCAAGAAAAGGGAAACACCATATATTTT

clone size: -
D gene: -
V gene: TRBV28
J gene: TRBJ1-2
CDR3 protein: CASSLGVLGFDGYTF
CDR3 DNA: TGTGCCAGCAGTTTGGGGGTTTTGGGGTTTGATGGCTACACCTTC

clone size: -
D gene: TRBD2
V gene: TRBV6-2/TRBV6-3
J gene: TRBJ2-1
CDR3 protein: CASSPLELGRERYEQFF
CDR3 DNA: TGTGCCAGCAGTCCCCTGGAGTTGGGGAGGGAGAGGTATGAGCAGTTCTTC

clone size: -
D gene: TRBD1
V gene: TRBV3-1/TRBV3-2
J gene: TRBJ1-1
CDR3 protein: CASSPDRGAEAFF
CDR3 DNA: TGTGCCAGCAGCCCCGACAGGGGGGCTGAAGCTTTCTTT

clone size: -
D gene: TRBD2
V gene: TRBV11-1
J gene: TRBJ2-1
CDR3 protein: CASSTLAGGNEQFF
CDR3 DNA: TGTGCCAGCAGCACCTTAGCGGGTGGCAATGAGCAGTTCTTC

clone size: -
D gene: TRBD1
V gene: TRBV5-4
J gene: TRBJ1-2
CDR3 protein: CASSSGTGIGYTF
CDR3 DNA: TGTGCCAGCAGCTCCGGGACAGGGATTGGCTACACCTTC

clone size: -
D gene: -
V gene: TRBV5-1
J gene: TRBJ1-4
CDR3 protein: CASRVGGNEKLFF
CDR3 DNA: TGCGCCAGCAGAGTGGGGGGGAATGAAAAACTGTTTTTT

clone size: -
D gene: TRBD2
V gene: TRBV6-6
J gene: TRBJ2-7
CDR3 protein: CASSFQRGTYEQYF
CDR3 DNA: TGTGCCAGCAGTTTCCAGCGGGGGACCTACGAGCAGTACTTC

clone size: -
D gene: -
V gene: TRBV5-4
J gene: TRBJ2-3
CDR3 protein: CASSAVAGYTDTQYF
CDR3 DNA: TGTGCCAGCAGCGCTGTGGCAGGCTACACAGATACGCAGTATTTT

clone size: -
D gene: -
V gene: TRBV15
J gene: TRBJ1-2
CDR3 protein: CATSRAITDSYGYTF
CDR3 DNA: TGTGCCACCAGCAGAGCTATAACTGACTCATATGGCTACACCTTC

clone size: -
D gene: TRBD1
V gene: TRBV11-2
J gene: TRBJ2-7
CDR3 protein: CASSLSAGTGSYEQYF
CDR3 DNA: TGTGCCAGCAGCTTATCTGCGGGGACAGGCTCCTACGAGCAGTACTTC

clone size: -
D gene: TRBD1
V gene: TRBV5-6
J gene: TRBJ1-2
CDR3 protein: CASSLDGTEYTF
CDR3 DNA: TGTGCCAGCAGCTTGGATGGGACAGAATACACCTTC

clone size: -
D gene: -
V gene: TRBV27
J gene: TRBJ1-2
CDR3 protein: CASSETGTRSIFVSNYGYTF
CDR3 DNA: TGTGCCAGCAGTGAAACCGGGACCCGGTCAATTTTTGTCTCTAACTATGGCTACACCTTC

clone size: -
D gene: -
V gene: TRBV4-1
J gene: TRBJ2-1
CDR3 protein: CASSQAYSSSYNEQFF
CDR3 DNA: TGCGCCAGCAGCCAAGCGTATAGTAGCTCCTACAATGAGCAGTTCTTC

clone size: -
D gene: -
V gene: TRBV25-1
J gene: TRBJ1-2
CDR3 protein: CASSEPGINYGYTF
CDR3 DNA: TGTGCCAGCAGTGAGCCAGGGATTAACTATGGCTACACCTTC

clone size: -
D gene: -
V gene: TRBV28
J gene: TRBJ2-7
CDR3 protein: CASSGPTSYEQYF
CDR3 DNA: TGTGCCAGCTCGGGGCCGACCTCCTACGAGCAGTACTTC

clone size: -
D gene: TRBD2
V gene: TRBV7-2
J gene: TRBJ2-7
CDR3 protein: CASSLGGSGISEQYF
CDR3 DNA: TGTGCCAGCAGCCTGGGTGGTAGCGGGATAAGCGAGCAGTACTTC

clone size: -
D gene: TRBD1
V gene: TRBV4-2
J gene: TRBJ2-7
CDR3 protein: CASSQGGRWGQGSYWQYF
CDR3 DNA: TGTGCCAGCAGCCAAGGGGGTCGTTGGGGACAGGGGTCGTACTGGCAGTACTTC

clone size: -
D gene: TRBD1
V gene: TRBV9
J gene: TRBJ2-1
CDR3 protein: CASSVAPGGREQFF
CDR3 DNA: TGTGCCAGCAGCGTAGCTCCAGGGGGCCGGGAGCAGTTCTTC

clone size: -
D gene: -
V gene: TRBV6-5
J gene: TRBJ2-2
CDR3 protein: CASIRTPNTGELFF
CDR3 DNA: TGTGCCAGCATACGGACACCGAACACCGGGGAGCTGTTTTTT

clone size: -
D gene: TRBD2
V gene: TRBV5-4
J gene: TRBJ2-1
CDR3 protein: CASSSGGGSYNEQFF
CDR3 DNA: TGTGCCAGCAGCTCCGGGGGGGGCTCCTACAATGAGCAGTTCTTC

clone size: -
D gene: -
V gene: TRBV6-5
J gene: TRBJ2-3
CDR3 protein: CASSTPLVDTQYF
CDR3 DNA: TGTGCCAGCAGTACTCCCTTAGTAGATACGCAGTATTTT

clone size: -
D gene: -
V gene: TRBV3-1/TRBV3-2
J gene: TRBJ1-5
CDR3 protein: CASSQGATGAWDNQPQHF
CDR3 DNA: TGTGCCAGCAGCCAAGGGGCGACAGGAGCCTGGGACAATCAGCCCCAGCATTTT

clone size: few
D gene: -
V gene: TRBV5-1
J gene: TRBJ2-3
CDR3 protein: CASSFAGQSTDTQYF
CDR3 DNA: TGCGCCAGCAGCTTTGCCGGACAGTCCACAGATACGCAGTATTTT

clone size: -
D gene: -
V gene: TRBV2
J gene: TRBJ1-2
CDR3 protein: CASSDRGSNYGYTF
CDR3 DNA: TGTGCCAGCAGTGACCGGGGGAGCAACTATGGCTACACCTTC

clone size: -
D gene: -
V gene: TRBV21-1
J gene: TRBJ1-1
CDR3 protein: CASSPRDCGTEAFF
CDR3 DNA: TGTGCCAGCAGCCCCCGGGACTGCGGCACTGAAGCTTTCTTT

clone size: -
D gene: -
V gene: TRBV5-6
J gene: TRBJ2-3
CDR3 protein: CASTSLWNDNADTQYF
CDR3 DNA: TGTGCCAGCACCTCCCTATGGAACGATAACGCAGATACGCAGTATTTT

clone size: -
D gene: -
V gene: TRBV5-1
J gene: TRBJ1-3
CDR3 protein: CASSLATGAGNTIYF
CDR3 DNA: TGCGCCAGCAGCTTGGCCACGGGGGCTGGAAACACCATATATTTT

clone size: -
D gene: -
V gene: TRBV12-1
J gene: TRBJ1-2
CDR3 protein: CASSFDREIGYTF
CDR3 DNA: TGTGCCAGCAGCTTCGACAGGGAGATTGGCTACACCTTC

clone size: few
D gene: -
V gene: TRBV28
J gene: TRBJ1-1
CDR3 protein: CASSLQNLEAFF
CDR3 DNA: TGTGCCAGCAGTTTACAGAACCTTGAAGCTTTCTTT

clone size: -
D gene: -
V gene: TRBV6-5
J gene: TRBJ1-1
CDR3 protein: CASSPQGGLNTEAFF
CDR3 DNA: TGTGCCAGCAGCCCCCAGGGCGGCCTGAACACTGAAGCTTTCTTT

clone size: -
D gene: -
V gene: TRBV28
J gene: TRBJ1-1
CDR3 protein: CASSSPTNGNTEAFF
CDR3 DNA: TGTGCCAGCAGTTCTCCGACAAACGGTAACACTGAAGCTTTCTTT

clone size: -
D gene: -
V gene: TRBV3-1/TRBV3-2
J gene: TRBJ2-7
CDR3 protein: CASSRRGAYEQYF
CDR3 DNA: TGTGCCAGCAGTCGAAGGGGCGCCTACGAGCAGTACTTC

clone size: -
D gene: -
V gene: TRBV4-3
J gene: TRBJ2-1
CDR3 protein: CASSQSMGGFSYNEQFF
CDR3 DNA: TGCGCCAGCAGCCAGTCAATGGGGGGATTCTCCTACAATGAGCAGTTCTTC

clone size: once
D gene: -
V gene: TRBV19
J gene: TRBJ1-6
CDR3 protein: CASRFTQGRADGSPLHF
CDR3 DNA: TGTGCCAGTAGATTTACTCAGGGGCGGGCGGACGGTTCACCCCTCCACTTT

clone size: -
D gene: -
V gene: TRBV28
J gene: TRBJ2-7
CDR3 protein: CAIEAGETYEQYF
CDR3 DNA: TGTGCCATTGAGGCAGGGGAAACCTACGAGCAGTACTTC

clone size: -
D gene: -
V gene: TRBV5-1
J gene: TRBJ2-5
CDR3 protein: CASSLAARETQYF
CDR3 DNA: TGCGCCAGCAGCTTGGCAGCACGGGAGACCCAGTACTTC

clone size: -
D gene: TRBD1
V gene: TRBV5-1
J gene: TRBJ1-3
CDR3 protein: CASSSGQGRGFGGNTIYF
CDR3 DNA: TGCGCCAGCAGCTCTGGACAGGGAAGAGGCTTTGGTGGAAACACCATATATTTT

clone size: once
D gene: -
V gene: TRBV27
J gene: TRBJ1-1
CDR3 protein: CASTIMPLNTEAFF
CDR3 DNA: TGTGCCAGCACCATAATGCCTCTGAACACTGAAGCTTTCTTT

clone size: once
D gene: TRBD2
V gene: TRBV19
J gene: TRBJ2-1
CDR3 protein: CASSIRREAGNEQFF
CDR3 DNA: TGTGCCAGTAGTATTCGCCGGGAGGCCGGGAATGAGCAGTTCTTC

clone size: -
D gene: TRBD1
V gene: TRBV10-3
J gene: TRBJ1-1
CDR3 protein: CAISPGGPLNTEAFF
CDR3 DNA: TGTGCCATCAGCCCAGGGGGCCCGCTGAACACTGAAGCTTTCTTT